This note documents a single T cell receptor beta chain sequence. This entry comes from a study of PD-L1 blockade in urothelial cancer. Whole-study context: Investigators checked blood 3 weeks (second dose) and 6 weeks after treatment start. Typically, measured as a median, blood samples had about 140,000 T cells.

The time point was: pretreatment peripheral blood. Germline assignment: CDR1 WNHNN and CDR2 SYGVQD (reference sequence). V shed 5 bases and J shed 3 bases, with 18 bases lying between them. This CDR3 region has 16 residues. Synthetic TCR analog templates were spiked into all PCRs individually. Some clones are missing from TCRdb's copy, which holds only in-frame ones; the method was immunoSEQ multiplex PCR. The table lists about 53,000 clones, approximately 90% of them singletons. The input for sequencing was PBMCs, taken around atezolizumab (anti-PD-L1) treatment. The J gene is TRBJ2-3, the V gene TRBV10-1; D is possibly TRBD2 (5 bases). This TCR was recovered from a woman aged 60-75 years with urothelial cancer. Here the CDR3 reads CASSWEPGRGTDTQYF. For the CDR3, the DNA is TGCGCCAGCAGTTGGGAACCAGGACGGGGAACAGATACGCAGTATTTT.